This T cell receptor (beta chain) appears in the sequencing data of a study of blood T cell repertoires in COVID-19. Study background: Acute-phase and convalescent COVID-19 samples originated in the United States, Italy and Spain. From T cells, B-cell-depleted T cells, or PBMCs came the material, which was cDNA or gDNA.

The CDR3 loop spans 12 amino acids. From germline, CDR1 is LGHDT and CDR2 YNNKEL (reference sequence). Trimming took off 2 bases at V and 2 bases at J, with 4 bases between the two ends. Under the authors' procedure: Reference gene primer amplification in the assay estimated nucleated cell counts. Assay used: immunoSEQ multiplex PCR; TCRdb lists only in-frame clones, some missing. D and trimming come from the DNA, and the V and J calls and clone size come from that table. Altogether about 39,000 clones are present, approximately 91% being singletons, with the ten largest covering about 2.1%. The clonotype comes from a human donor in a cohort sampled during active COVID-19. The chain joins TRBV3-1 (or the pseudogene TRBV3-2) to TRBJ2-7; D remains unclear. The specimen sequenced was peripheral blood. CDR3 loop: CASSQYTYEQYF. For the CDR3, the DNA is TGTGCCAGCAGCCAATACACCTACGAGCAGTACTTC.